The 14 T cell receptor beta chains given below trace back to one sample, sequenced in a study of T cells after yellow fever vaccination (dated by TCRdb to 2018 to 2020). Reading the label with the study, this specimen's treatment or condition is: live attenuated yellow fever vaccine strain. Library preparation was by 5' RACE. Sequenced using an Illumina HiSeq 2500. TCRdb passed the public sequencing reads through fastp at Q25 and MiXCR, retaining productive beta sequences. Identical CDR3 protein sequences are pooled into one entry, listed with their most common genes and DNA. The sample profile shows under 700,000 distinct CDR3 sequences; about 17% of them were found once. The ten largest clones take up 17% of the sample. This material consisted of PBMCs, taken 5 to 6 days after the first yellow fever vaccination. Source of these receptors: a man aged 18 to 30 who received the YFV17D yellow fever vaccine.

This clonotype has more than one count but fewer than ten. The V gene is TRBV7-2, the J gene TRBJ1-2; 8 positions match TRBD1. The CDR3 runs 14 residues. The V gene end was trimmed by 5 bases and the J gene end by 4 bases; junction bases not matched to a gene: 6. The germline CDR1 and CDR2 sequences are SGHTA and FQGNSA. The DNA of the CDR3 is TGTGCCAGCAGCCGAGGGGGACAGGCCTATGGCTACACCTTC. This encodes CASSRGGQAYGYTF.

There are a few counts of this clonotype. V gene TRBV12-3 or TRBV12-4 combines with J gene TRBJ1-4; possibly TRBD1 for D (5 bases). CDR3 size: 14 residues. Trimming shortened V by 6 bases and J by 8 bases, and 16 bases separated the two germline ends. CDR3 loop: CASSPAHRGEKLFF. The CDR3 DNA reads TGTGCCAGCAGCCCCGCCCACCGGGGGGAAAAACTGTTTTTT.

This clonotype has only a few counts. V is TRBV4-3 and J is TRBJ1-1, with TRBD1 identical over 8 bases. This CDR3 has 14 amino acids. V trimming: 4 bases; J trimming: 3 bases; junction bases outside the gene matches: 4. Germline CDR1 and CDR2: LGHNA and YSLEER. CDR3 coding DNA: TGCGCCAGCAGCCGCCGCAGGGGGCACACTGAAGCTTTCTTT. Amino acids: CASSRRRGHTEAFF.

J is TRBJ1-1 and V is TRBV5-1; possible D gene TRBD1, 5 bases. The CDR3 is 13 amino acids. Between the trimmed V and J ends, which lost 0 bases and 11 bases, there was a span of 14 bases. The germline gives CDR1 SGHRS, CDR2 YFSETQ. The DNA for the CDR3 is TGCGCCAGCAGCTTGGGACAGCGGACGGGCGCTTTCTTT. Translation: CASSLGQRTGAFF.

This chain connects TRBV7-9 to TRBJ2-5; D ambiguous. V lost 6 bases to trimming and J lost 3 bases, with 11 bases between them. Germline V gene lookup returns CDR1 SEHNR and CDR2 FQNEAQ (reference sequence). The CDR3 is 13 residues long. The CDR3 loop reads CASREHLEETQYF. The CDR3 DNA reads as TGTGCCAGCAGGGAACACTTAGAAGAGACCCAGTACTTC.

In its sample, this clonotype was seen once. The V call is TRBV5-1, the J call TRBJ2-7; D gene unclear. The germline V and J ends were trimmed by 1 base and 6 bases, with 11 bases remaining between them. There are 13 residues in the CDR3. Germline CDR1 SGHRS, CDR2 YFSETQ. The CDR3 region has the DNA TGCGCCAGCAGCTTGAGTCGGCCGGGCGAGCAGTACTTC. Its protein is CASSLSRPGEQYF.

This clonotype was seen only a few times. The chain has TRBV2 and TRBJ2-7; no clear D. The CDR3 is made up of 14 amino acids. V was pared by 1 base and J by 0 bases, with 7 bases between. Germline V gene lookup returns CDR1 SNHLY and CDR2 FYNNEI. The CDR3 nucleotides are TGTGCCAGCAGTGAAGAGTCAGGCTCCTACGAGCAGTACGTC. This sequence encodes CASSEESGSYEQYV.

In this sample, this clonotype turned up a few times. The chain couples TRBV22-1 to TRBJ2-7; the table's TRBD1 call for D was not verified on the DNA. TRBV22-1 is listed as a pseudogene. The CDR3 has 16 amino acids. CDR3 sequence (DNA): TGTCCTGGGAGCGAAACTGGGGCGGGGGGTTACTACGAGCAGTACGTC. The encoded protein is CPGSETGAGGYYEQYV.

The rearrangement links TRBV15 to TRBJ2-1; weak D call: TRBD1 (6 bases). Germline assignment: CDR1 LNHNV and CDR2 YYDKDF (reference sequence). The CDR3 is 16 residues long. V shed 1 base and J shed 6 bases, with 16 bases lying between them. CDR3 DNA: TGTGCCACCAGCAGAGGAGGGGGTATTGGAACCAATGAGCAGTTCTTC. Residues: CATSRGGGIGTNEQFF.

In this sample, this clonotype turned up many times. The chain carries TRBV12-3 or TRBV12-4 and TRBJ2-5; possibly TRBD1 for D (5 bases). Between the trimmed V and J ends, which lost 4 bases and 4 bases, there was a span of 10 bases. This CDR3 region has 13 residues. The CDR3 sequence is CASSSTVRETQYF. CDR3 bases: TGTGCCAGCAGTTCGACAGTAAGAGAGACCCAGTACTTC.

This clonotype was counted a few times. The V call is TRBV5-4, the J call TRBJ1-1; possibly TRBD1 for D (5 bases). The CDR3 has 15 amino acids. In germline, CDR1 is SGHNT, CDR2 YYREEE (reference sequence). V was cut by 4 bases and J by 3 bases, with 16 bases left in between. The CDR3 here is CASSGQGGQDTEAFF. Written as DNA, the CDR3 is TGTGCCAGCAGCGGCCAGGGAGGACAAGACACTGAAGCTTTCTTT.

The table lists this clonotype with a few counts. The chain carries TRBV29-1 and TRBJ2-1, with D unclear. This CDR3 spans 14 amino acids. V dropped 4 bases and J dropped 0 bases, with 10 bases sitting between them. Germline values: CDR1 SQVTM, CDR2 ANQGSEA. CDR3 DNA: TGCAGCGTTGGTGGTATAAGCTCCTACAATGAGCAGTTCTTC. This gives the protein CSVGGISSYNEQFF.

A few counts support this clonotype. The CDR3 DNA follows: TGTGCCAGCAACGTTGGGCCTACAGGGGGCACCGGGGAGCTGTTTTTT. Its protein is CASNVGPTGGTGELFF. The chain has TRBV7-9 and TRBJ2-2, with 8 positions matching TRBD1. The CDR3 runs to 16 residues. The V segment lost 7 bases and the J segment 4 bases; nucleotides outside the gene matches: 11. CDR1 is SEHNR, CDR2 FQNEAQ, per germline (reference sequence).

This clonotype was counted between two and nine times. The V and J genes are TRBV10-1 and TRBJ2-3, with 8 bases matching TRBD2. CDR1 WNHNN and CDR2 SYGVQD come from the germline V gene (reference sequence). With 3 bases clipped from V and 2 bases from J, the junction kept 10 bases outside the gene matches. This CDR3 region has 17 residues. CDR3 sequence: CASSDIAGSPLTDTQYF. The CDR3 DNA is TGCGCCAGCAGTGATATAGCGGGGAGCCCACTCACAGATACGCAGTATTTT.